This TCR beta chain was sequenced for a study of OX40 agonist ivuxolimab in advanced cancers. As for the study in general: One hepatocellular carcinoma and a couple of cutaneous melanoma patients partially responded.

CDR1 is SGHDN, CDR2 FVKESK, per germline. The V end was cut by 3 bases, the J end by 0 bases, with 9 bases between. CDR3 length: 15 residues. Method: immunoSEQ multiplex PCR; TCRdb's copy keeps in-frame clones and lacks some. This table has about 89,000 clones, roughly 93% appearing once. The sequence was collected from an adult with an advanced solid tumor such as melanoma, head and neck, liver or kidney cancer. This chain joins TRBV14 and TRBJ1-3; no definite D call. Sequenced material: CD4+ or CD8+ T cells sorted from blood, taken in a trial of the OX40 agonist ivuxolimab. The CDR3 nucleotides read TGTGCCAGCAGCCATCTGGAGGGCTCTGGAAACACCATATATTTT. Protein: CASSHLEGSGNTIYF.